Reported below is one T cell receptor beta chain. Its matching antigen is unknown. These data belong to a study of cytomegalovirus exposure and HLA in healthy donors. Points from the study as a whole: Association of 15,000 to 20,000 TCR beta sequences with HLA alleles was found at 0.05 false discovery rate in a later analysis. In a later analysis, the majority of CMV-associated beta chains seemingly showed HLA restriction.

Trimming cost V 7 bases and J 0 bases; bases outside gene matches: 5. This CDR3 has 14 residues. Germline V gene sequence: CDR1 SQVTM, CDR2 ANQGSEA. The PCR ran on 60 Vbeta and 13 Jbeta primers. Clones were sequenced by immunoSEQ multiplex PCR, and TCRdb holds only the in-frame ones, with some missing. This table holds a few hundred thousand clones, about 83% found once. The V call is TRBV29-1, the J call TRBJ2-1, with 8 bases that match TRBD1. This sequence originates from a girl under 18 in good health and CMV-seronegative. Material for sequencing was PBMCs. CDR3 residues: CSETGDDSYNEQFF. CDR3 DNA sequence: TGCAGCGAGACAGGGGACGACTCCTACAATGAGCAGTTCTTC.